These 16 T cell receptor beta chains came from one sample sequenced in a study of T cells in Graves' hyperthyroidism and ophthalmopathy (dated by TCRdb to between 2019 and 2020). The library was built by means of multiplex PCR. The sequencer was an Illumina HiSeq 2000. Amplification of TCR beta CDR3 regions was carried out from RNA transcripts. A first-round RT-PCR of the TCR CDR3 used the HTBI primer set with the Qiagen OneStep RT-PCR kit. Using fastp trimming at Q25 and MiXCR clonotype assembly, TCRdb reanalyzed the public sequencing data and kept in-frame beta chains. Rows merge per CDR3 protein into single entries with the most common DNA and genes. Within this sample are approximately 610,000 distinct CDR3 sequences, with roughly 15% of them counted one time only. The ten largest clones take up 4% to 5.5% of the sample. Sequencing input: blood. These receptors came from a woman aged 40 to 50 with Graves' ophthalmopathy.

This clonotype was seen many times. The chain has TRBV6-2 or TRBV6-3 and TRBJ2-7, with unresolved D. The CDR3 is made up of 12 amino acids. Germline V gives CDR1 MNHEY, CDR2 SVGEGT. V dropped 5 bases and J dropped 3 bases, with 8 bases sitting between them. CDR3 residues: CASSDLYYEQYF. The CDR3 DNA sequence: TGTGCCAGCAGTGACTTATACTACGAGCAGTACTTC.

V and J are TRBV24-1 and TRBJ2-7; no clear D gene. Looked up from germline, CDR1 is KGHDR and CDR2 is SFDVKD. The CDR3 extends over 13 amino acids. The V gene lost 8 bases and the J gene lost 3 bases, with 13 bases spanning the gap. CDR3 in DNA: TGTGCCACCAACGAGCGAAGTATCTACGAGCAGTACTTC. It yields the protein CATNERSIYEQYF.

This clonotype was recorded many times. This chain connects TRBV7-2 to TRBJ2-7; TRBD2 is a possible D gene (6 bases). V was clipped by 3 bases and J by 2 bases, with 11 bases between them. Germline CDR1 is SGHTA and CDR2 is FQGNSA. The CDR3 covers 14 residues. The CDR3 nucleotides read TGTGCCAGCAGCTTTAGCGGACCCGCCTACGAGCAGTACTTC. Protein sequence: CASSFSGPAYEQYF. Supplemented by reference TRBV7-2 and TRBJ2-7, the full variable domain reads GAGVSQSPSNKVTEKGKDVELRCDPISGHTALYWYRQSLGQGLEFLIYFQGNSAPDKSGLPSDRFSAERTGGSVSTLTIQRTQQEDSAVYLCASSFSGPAYEQYFGPGTRLTVT.

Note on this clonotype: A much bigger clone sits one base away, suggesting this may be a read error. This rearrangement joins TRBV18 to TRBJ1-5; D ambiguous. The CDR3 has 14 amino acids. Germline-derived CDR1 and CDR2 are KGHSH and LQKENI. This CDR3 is CAGSLNSSPQPQHF. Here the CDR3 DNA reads TGTGCCGGCTCCCTAAACAGCAGCCCACAGCCCCAGCATTTT.

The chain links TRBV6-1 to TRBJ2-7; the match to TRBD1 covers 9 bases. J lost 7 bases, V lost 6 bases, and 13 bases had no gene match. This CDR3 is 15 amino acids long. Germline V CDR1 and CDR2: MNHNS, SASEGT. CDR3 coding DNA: TGTGCCAGCAGCCAAATCGGGACAGGGTTTACAGAGCAGTACTTC. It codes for CASSQIGTGFTEQYF.

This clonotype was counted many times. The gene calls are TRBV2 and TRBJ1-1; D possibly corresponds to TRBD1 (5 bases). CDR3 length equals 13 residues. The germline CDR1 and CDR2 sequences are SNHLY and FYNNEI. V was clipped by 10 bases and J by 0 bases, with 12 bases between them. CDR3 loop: CATTTVMNTEAFF. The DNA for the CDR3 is TGTGCCACCACGACAGTCATGAACACTGAAGCTTTCTTT.

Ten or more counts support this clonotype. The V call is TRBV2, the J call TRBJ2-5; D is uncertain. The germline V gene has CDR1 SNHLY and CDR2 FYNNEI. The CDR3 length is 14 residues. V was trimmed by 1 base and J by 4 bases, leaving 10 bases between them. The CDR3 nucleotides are TGTGCCAGCAGTGAAGAAAGGGCCGTAGAGACCCAGTACTTC. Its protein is CASSEERAVETQYF. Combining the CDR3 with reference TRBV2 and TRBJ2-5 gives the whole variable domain EPEVTQTPSHQVTQMGQEVILRCVPISNHLYFYWYRQILGQKVEFLVSFYNNEISEKSEIFDDQFSVERPDGSNFTLKIRSTKLEDSAMYFCASSEERAVETQYFGPGTRLLVL.

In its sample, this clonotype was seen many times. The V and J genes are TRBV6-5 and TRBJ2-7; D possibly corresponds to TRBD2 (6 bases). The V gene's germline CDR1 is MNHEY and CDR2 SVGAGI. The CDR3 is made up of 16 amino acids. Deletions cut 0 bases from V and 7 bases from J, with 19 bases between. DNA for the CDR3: TGTGCCAGCAGTTACTCGGGGGACTCCGATAAATGGGAGCAGTACTTC. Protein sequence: CASSYSGDSDKWEQYF.

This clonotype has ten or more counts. CDR3 coding DNA: TGTGCCATCAGTGAGCCACAACGGGGGTCCTACGAGCAGTACTTC. Translation gives CAISEPQRGSYEQYF. V gene TRBV10-3 combines with J gene TRBJ2-7, with D perhaps matching TRBD2 (6 bases). The V gene's germline CDR1 is ENHRY and CDR2 SYGVKD. This CDR3 contains 15 residues. The germline V and J ends were trimmed by 2 bases and 1 base, with 12 bases remaining between them.

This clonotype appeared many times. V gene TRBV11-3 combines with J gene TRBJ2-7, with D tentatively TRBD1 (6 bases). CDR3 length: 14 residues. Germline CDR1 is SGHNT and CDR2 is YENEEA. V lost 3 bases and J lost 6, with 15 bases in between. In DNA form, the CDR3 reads TGTGCCAGCAGCTTCGGGCAGGGGAGTTCCGAGCAGTACTTC. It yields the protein CASSFGQGSSEQYF.

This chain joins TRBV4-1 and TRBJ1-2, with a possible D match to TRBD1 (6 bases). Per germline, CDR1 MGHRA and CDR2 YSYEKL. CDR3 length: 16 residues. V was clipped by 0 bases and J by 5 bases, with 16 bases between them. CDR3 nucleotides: TGCGCCAGCAGCCAAGATATACAGGGATGGGGGTATGGCTACACCTTC. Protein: CASSQDIQGWGYGYTF.

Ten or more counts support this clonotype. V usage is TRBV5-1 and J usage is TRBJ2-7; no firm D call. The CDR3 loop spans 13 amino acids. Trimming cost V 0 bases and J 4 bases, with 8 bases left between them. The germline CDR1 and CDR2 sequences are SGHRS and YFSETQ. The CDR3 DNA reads TGCGCCAGCAGCTTGGGCCCGAATTACGAGCAGTACTTC. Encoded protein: CASSLGPNYEQYF.

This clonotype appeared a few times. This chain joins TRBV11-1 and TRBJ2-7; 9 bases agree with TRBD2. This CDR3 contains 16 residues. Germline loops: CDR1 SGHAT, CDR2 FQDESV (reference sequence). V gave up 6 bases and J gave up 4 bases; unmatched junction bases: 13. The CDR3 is CASSPSAGGPVYEQYF. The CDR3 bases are TGTGCCAGCAGTCCTTCGGCGGGAGGGCCTGTATACGAGCAGTACTTC.

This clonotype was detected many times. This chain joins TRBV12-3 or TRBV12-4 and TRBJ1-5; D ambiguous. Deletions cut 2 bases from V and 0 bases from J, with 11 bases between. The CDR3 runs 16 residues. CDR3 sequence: CASSLYRGYSNQPQHF. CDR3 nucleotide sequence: TGTGCCAGCAGTTTATATCGGGGTTATAGCAATCAGCCCCAGCATTTT.

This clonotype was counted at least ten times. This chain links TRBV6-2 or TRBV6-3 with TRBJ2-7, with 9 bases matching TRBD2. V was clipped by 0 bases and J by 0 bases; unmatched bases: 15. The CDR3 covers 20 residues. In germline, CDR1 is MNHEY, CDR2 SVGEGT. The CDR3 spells CASSYSWVGSGSTLSYEQYF. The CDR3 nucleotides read TGTGCCAGCAGTTACTCATGGGTGGGTAGCGGGAGCACACTCTCCTACGAGCAGTACTTC.

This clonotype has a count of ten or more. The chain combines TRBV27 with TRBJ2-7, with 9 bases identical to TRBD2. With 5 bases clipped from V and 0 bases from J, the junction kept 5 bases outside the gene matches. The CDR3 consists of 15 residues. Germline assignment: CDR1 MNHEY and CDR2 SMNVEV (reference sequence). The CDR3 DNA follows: TGTGCCAGCAGTCGGACTAGCGAGAGCTCCTACGAGCAGTACTTC. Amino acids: CASSRTSESSYEQYF.